Each of the 25 T cell receptor beta chains below was sequenced from the same sample in a study of blood T cell repertoires in COVID-19. TCRdb's table, derived via immunoSEQ multiplex PCR, lists solely in-frame clones and lacks some. The sample lists around 130,000 clones; roughly 84% were seen once. Sequencing was carried out using peripheral blood. These receptors were collected from a man aged 55 to 69 with acute or convalescent COVID-19.

The V and J genes are TRBV19 and TRBJ1-5; a weak D match, TRBD1 (5 bases). The CDR3 consists of 14 residues. CDR1 and CDR2 (germline): LNHDA, SQIVND (reference sequence). Trimming stripped 9 bases from V and 4 bases from J, with 16 bases between. CDR3 region: CASSEPGWNQPQHF. The CDR3 region has the DNA TGTGCCAGCTCTGAGCCAGGGTGGAATCAGCCCCAGCATTTT.

The chain combines TRBV5-1 with TRBJ2-6; 11 positions match TRBD1. The trim removed 4 bases at V and 2 bases at J, leaving 5 bases unmatched. Germline CDR1 SGHRS, CDR2 YFSETQ. The CDR3 is made up of 17 amino acids. In nucleotides, the CDR3 is TGCGCCAGCAGCGGGCCGGGACAGGGGGCTGGGGCCAACGTCCTGACTTTC. It encodes CASSGPGQGAGANVLTF.

This clone has a handful of counts. The J gene is TRBJ2-1, the V gene TRBV3-1 (or the pseudogene TRBV3-2); D gene unclear. Trimming cost V 4 bases and J 10 bases, with 14 bases left between them. This CDR3 contains 13 residues. Germline-derived CDR1 and CDR2 are LGHDT and YNNKEL (reference sequence). Here the CDR3 reads CASSPEYDREQFF. CDR3 nucleotide sequence: TGTGCCAGCAGCCCTGAATACGATCGGGAGCAGTTCTTC.

J is TRBJ2-7 and V is TRBV4-1, with TRBD1 matching 7 bases. The CDR3 runs to 15 residues. With 0 bases clipped from V and 6 bases from J, the junction kept 8 bases outside the gene matches. The germline CDR1 and CDR2 sequences are MGHRA and YSYEKL. CDR3 coding DNA: TGCGCCAGCAGCCAAGAAGACTGGGCAGGGGGCGAGCAGTACTTC. It specifies CASSQEDWAGGEQYF.

Many counts were recorded for this clone. The chain recombines TRBV2 with TRBJ2-1; 7 bases match TRBD2. Germline V lookup: CDR1 SNHLY, CDR2 FYNNEI. The CDR3 has 14 amino acids. The V segment lost 7 bases and the J segment 7 bases; nucleotides outside the gene matches: 10. CDR3 DNA sequence: TGTGCCAGCAAAGGCGGGAGATCGGGTAATGAGCAGTTCTTC. This sequence encodes CASKGGRSGNEQFF.

The chain combines TRBV30 with TRBJ2-1; 7 positions match TRBD2. V was pared by 0 bases and J by 14 bases, with 7 bases of the junction left unmatched. Germline V lookup: CDR1 GTSNPN, CDR2 SVGIG (reference sequence). This CDR3 region has 12 residues. Written as DNA, the CDR3 is TGTGCCTGGAGTGTATCGAGCGGGATTAAGTTCTTC. Translation: CAWSVSSGIKFF.

V gene TRBV5-1 combines with J gene TRBJ1-1; TRBD1 is a possible D gene (5 bases). V was cut by 0 bases and J by 4 bases, with 10 bases left in between. The CDR3 is 14 amino acids. Germline CDR1 is SGHRS and CDR2 is YFSETQ. The CDR3: CASSLEGLFTEAFF. In nucleotides, the CDR3 is TGCGCCAGCAGCTTGGAGGGGCTGTTCACTGAAGCTTTCTTT.

This clone was recorded once. The chain employs TRBV10-3 and TRBJ2-2, with D uncertain. The CDR3 length is 16 residues. Germline CDR1 reads ENHRY; CDR2 reads SYGVKD. V lost 0 bases and J 0 bases, leaving 8 bases between the germline ends. The CDR3 nucleotides read TGTGCCATCAGTGAGTCGTGGAGCTCGAACACCGGGGAGCTGTTTTTT. It is translated as CAISESWSSNTGELFF.

The chain employs TRBV24-1 and TRBJ1-5; 10 bases map to TRBD1. Germline V gene data show CDR1 as KGHDR and CDR2 as SFDVKD. V was clipped by 5 bases and J by 5 bases; unmatched bases: 11. The CDR3 length is 17 residues. DNA for the CDR3: TGTGCCACCAGTGGCCGTCCGGGACAGGGGAATTATCAGCCCCAGCATTTT. Amino acid sequence: CATSGRPGQGNYQPQHF.

The chain employs TRBV2 and TRBJ1-5; D might be TRBD1 (6 bases). The CDR3 covers 13 residues. With 6 bases removed from V and 5 bases from J, the gap between germline ends came to 11 bases. Germline V gene data show CDR1 as SNHLY and CDR2 as FYNNEI. In nucleotides, the CDR3 is TGTGCCAGCAGCGAACAGGGCTATCAGCCCCAGCATTTT. Its protein product is CASSEQGYQPQHF.

The rearrangement links TRBV27 to TRBJ1-1; D is possibly TRBD1 (6 bases). Germline V gene sequence: CDR1 MNHEY, CDR2 SMNVEV (reference sequence). CDR3 length: 14 residues. The V gene lost 2 bases and the J gene lost 7 bases, with 14 bases spanning the gap. The DNA of the CDR3 is TGTGCCAGCAGTTTAAGGCCGGACAGTTTTGAAGCTTTCTTT. As protein: CASSLRPDSFEAFF.

The rearrangement uses TRBV10-3 and TRBJ2-3, with TRBD2 identical over 7 bases. Germline CDR1 reads ENHRY; CDR2 reads SYGVKD. CDR3 length: 15 amino acids. V gave up 6 bases and J gave up 3 bases; unmatched junction bases: 9. The CDR3 DNA sequence: TGTGCCATCAGCCTTCTAGCGGAAATTACAGATACGCAGTATTTT. Translated, it gives CAISLLAEITDTQYF.

The V call is TRBV5-1, the J call TRBJ1-6, with 7 bases aligning to TRBD1. CDR3 length: 15 amino acids. The trim removed 4 bases at V and 6 bases at J, leaving 7 bases unmatched. The germline CDR1 and CDR2 sequences are SGHRS and YFSETQ. CDR3 bases: TGCGCCAGCAGCGGGCCGGGACAGTCTAATTCACCCCTCCACTTT. This gives the protein CASSGPGQSNSPLHF.

DNA of the CDR3: TGCAGCGTTGATTACGCGGGAGGGCGGGAGACCCAGTACTTC. Translating it yields CSVDYAGGRETQYF. J is TRBJ2-5 and V is TRBV29-1; 9 nucleotides agree with TRBD2. This CDR3 region has 14 residues. J lost 5 bases, V lost 3 bases, and 7 bases had no gene match. Germline V lookup: CDR1 SQVTM, CDR2 ANQGSEA.

The chain is built from TRBV5-5 and TRBJ2-7; D possibly corresponds to TRBD1 (5 bases). The V gene's germline CDR1 is SGHKS and CDR2 YYEKEE (reference sequence). This CDR3 comprises 13 residues. V lost 3 bases and J lost 0, with 7 bases in between. CDR3 DNA: TGTGCCAGCAGCTCGACAGCCTCCTACGAGCAGTACTTC. This translates into CASSSTASYEQYF.

V gene TRBV6-4 combines with J gene TRBJ1-1, with D tentatively TRBD1 (5 bases). Between the trimmed V and J ends, which lost 3 bases and 2 bases, there was a span of 7 bases. Germline CDR1 MRHNA, CDR2 SNTAGT. The CDR3 contains 13 residues. The CDR3 loop is CASSEWGNTEAFF. CDR3 coding DNA: TGTGCCAGCAGTGAGTGGGGCAACACTGAAGCTTTCTTT.

Here the CDR3 DNA reads TGTGCCAGCAGCCCCCACGGGACTAGGGGCGCGAACACCGGGGAGCTGTTTTTT. Amino acids: CASSPHGTRGANTGELFF. This chain connects TRBV7-2 to TRBJ2-2; 8 bases line up with TRBD2. Germline CDR1 SGHTA, CDR2 FQGNSA. Trimming took 5 bases from V and 0 from J; bases not matched to a gene: 11. The CDR3 runs to 18 residues.

The chain joins TRBV19 to TRBJ1-2, with 10 bases lining up with TRBD1. Germline loops: CDR1 LNHDA, CDR2 SQIVND (reference sequence). The CDR3 extends over 13 amino acids. After removal of 6 bases from V and 8 bases from J, the junction contained 6 bases not matched to a gene. The CDR3 reads CASSRQGALGYTF. CDR3 nucleotide sequence: TGTGCCAGTAGCCGACAGGGGGCCTTGGGCTACACCTTC.

The V gene is TRBV28, the J gene TRBJ2-1; TRBD2 aligns across 15 bases. With V trimmed by 4 bases and J by 4 bases, 8 bases remained unmatched. The CDR3 contains 18 residues. The germline V gene encodes CDR1 MDHEN and CDR2 SYDVKM. The CDR3 loop is CASSSAGTSGGTYNEQFF. The CDR3 coding sequence is TGTGCCAGCAGTTCCGCCGGGACTAGCGGGGGGACGTACAATGAGCAGTTCTTC.

This chain uses TRBV7-2 with TRBJ2-1; D is possibly TRBD2 (6 bases). In germline, CDR1 is SGHTA, CDR2 FQGNSA. Trimming removed 1 base from V and 7 bases from J, with 17 bases in between. There are 16 residues in the CDR3. The CDR3 loop reads CASSLEPGLLRNEQFF. The CDR3 DNA sequence: TGTGCCAGCAGCTTAGAGCCGGGACTGCTTCGGAATGAGCAGTTCTTC.

The chain carries TRBV27 and TRBJ2-2; TRBD1 agrees at 7 bases. V shed 8 bases and J 1 base; nucleotides not matched to a gene: 7. The CDR3 covers 15 residues. The germline V gene has CDR1 MNHEY and CDR2 SMNVEV (reference sequence). This chain's CDR3 is CASRVGQVNTGELFF. The CDR3 nucleotides are TGTGCCAGCCGCGTCGGACAGGTGAACACCGGGGAGCTGTTTTTT.

V and J are TRBV27 and TRBJ2-1, with D maybe TRBD2 (7 bases). Trimming took 7 bases from V and 7 from J, leaving 20 bases between them. Germline V gene sequence: CDR1 MNHEY, CDR2 SMNVEV (reference sequence). The length of the CDR3 is 15 residues. CDR3 bases: TGTGCCAGCAATAGGGGGGGTGGCGGGCGGAATGAGCAGTTCTTC. Residues: CASNRGGGGRNEQFF.

The chain carries TRBV19 and TRBJ1-1; D call uncertain. Germline V gene data show CDR1 as LNHDA and CDR2 as SQIVND (reference sequence). This CDR3 is built from 13 residues. The V end lost 5 bases, the J end lost 2 bases, and 9 bases lay between the germline ends. The CDR3 DNA sequence: TGTGCCAGTAGTCGAGTGTTAAACACTGAAGCTTTCTTT. Residues: CASSRVLNTEAFF.

V gene TRBV7-9 combines with J gene TRBJ2-5; D might be TRBD1 (7 bases). Trimming took 8 bases from V and 1 from J, leaving 11 bases between them. This CDR3 spans 13 amino acids. Germline CDR1 and CDR2: SEHNR and FQNEAQ (reference sequence). The CDR3 is CASSRDSQETQYF. DNA for the CDR3: TGTGCCAGCTCGCGGGACAGCCAAGAGACCCAGTACTTC.

This clone was detected once. The chain links TRBV25-1 to TRBJ1-2; D remains ambiguous. The CDR3 has 16 amino acids. Trimming stripped 3 bases from V and 3 bases from J, with 17 bases between. Germline V CDR1 and CDR2: MGHDK, SYGVNS. The CDR3 region is CASSDPRHLQDYGYTF. CDR3 bases: TGTGCCAGCAGTGACCCCCGACACCTCCAGGACTATGGCTACACCTTC.